This T cell receptor (beta chain) was obtained from a study of early T cells in non-severe SARS-CoV-2 infection. For the study at large: Chains from this unsorted whole-blood bulk RNA could not be paired.

Each CDR3 protein gets one entry after TCRdb re-called the 5' RACE reads with MiXCR. The sample yields around 26,000 distinct CDR3 sequences, around 5.5% seen once. After removal of 4 bases from V and 3 bases from J, the junction contained 4 bases not matched to a gene. There are 16 residues in the CDR3. Germline V gene data show CDR1 as SGHTA and CDR2 as FQGNSA. This sequence joins TRBV7-2 and TRBJ2-3; 13 bases are a match to TRBD2. The sequence was collected from an adult who was a healthcare worker with PCR-confirmed SARS-CoV-2 infection or an uninfected control (not recorded which). The sequencing sample was made of whole blood. CDR3 sequence (DNA): TGTGCCAGCAGCTCGCGACTAGCGGGGGGAACAGATACGCAGTATTTT. This gives the protein CASSSRLAGGTDTQYF.